Below, 27 T cell receptor beta chains from the same sample are listed, as sequenced in a study of graft-versus-host responses after intestinal transplantation. Responders labeled with CFSE (about 200,000) were plated with about 200,000 irradiated, violet-dye-labeled stimulators. Clones were read by immunoSEQ multiplex PCR, and TCRdb kept only the in-frame ones, dropping some. The table shows about 4,900 clones, with roughly 30% occurring only once. Sample: alloreactive CD8+ T cells from a mixed lymphocyte reaction culture, taken before intestinal transplant. Subset defined: CFSE-low proliferating T cells sorted from approximately 6-day pre-transplant mixed lymphocyte reaction (GvH or HvG direction). These TCRs come from a human patient who received an intestinal transplant.

This sequence joins TRBV5-1 and TRBJ2-7; D is tentatively TRBD1 or TRBD2 (5 bases each). V was clipped by 4 bases and J by 12 bases, with 20 bases between them. The CDR3 covers 13 residues. Germline V gene sequence: CDR1 SGHRS, CDR2 YFSETQ. The CDR3 here is CASSGYPGPPRYF. CDR3 DNA sequence: TGCGCCAGCAGCGGGTACCCGGGACCCCCTAGGTACTTC.

This clone was counted between two and nine times. V usage is TRBV4-1 and J usage is TRBJ2-1, with D uncertain. The germline V and J ends were trimmed by 0 bases and 0 bases, with 6 bases remaining between them. CDR3 length: 15 residues. Germline CDR1 and CDR2: MGHRA and YSYEKL. CDR3 protein: CASSQDSSSYNEQFF. The CDR3, as DNA: TGCGCCAGCAGCCAAGACAGTAGCTCCTACAATGAGCAGTTCTTC.

In this sample, this clone turned up a few times. The chain couples TRBV11-2 to TRBJ1-1; D is ambiguous. V was clipped by 5 bases and J by 7 bases, with 11 bases between them. From germline, CDR1 is SGHAT and CDR2 FQNNGV. The CDR3 is 12 amino acids. The CDR3 loop is CASSIGNVEAFF. CDR3 nucleotide sequence: TGTGCCAGCAGCATCGGCAATGTTGAAGCTTTCTTT.

The rearrangement links TRBV6-8 to TRBJ1-1; no reliable D call. Trimming took off 5 bases at V and 0 bases at J, with 4 bases between the two ends. Germline CDR1 reads MNHGY; CDR2 reads SAAAGT. The CDR3 is 12 amino acids. In DNA form, the CDR3 reads TGTGCCAGCAGTGAAATGAACACTGAAGCTTTCTTT. Translated: CASSEMNTEAFF.

This clone turned up a few times. The chain employs TRBV11-1 and TRBJ2-3; D is ambiguous. Trimming cost V 5 bases and J 0 bases, with 15 bases left between them. Per germline, CDR1 SGHAT and CDR2 FQDESV (reference sequence). The CDR3 totals 16 residues. This CDR3 is CASSNVPSTSTDTQYF. CDR3 coding DNA: TGTGCCAGCAGCAACGTTCCCTCTACTAGCACAGATACGCAGTATTTT.

This sequence joins TRBV11-1 and TRBJ2-7; D ambiguous. Trimming shortened V by 3 bases and J by 3 bases, and 12 bases separated the two germline ends. This CDR3 contains 14 residues. The germline CDR1 and CDR2 sequences are SGHAT and FQDESV (reference sequence). CDR3 in DNA: TGTGCCAGCAGCTTCTTCGGCAGCGTCTACGAGCAGTACTTC. Translating it yields CASSFFGSVYEQYF.

CDR3 loop: CASMSVPYEQYF. The CDR3, as DNA: TGTGCCAGCATGTCCGTCCCCTACGAGCAGTACTTC. The rearrangement links TRBV6-5 to TRBJ2-7, with D unclear. Trimming removed 7 bases at V and 2 bases at J, with 9 bases between. The CDR3 spans 12 residues. Germline CDR1 is MNHEY and CDR2 is SVGAGI.

This clone was observed a few times. This chain uses TRBV5-8 with TRBJ1-1; D gene uncertain. The V end was cut by 0 bases, the J end by 4 bases, with 7 bases between. The CDR3 length is 13 residues. Germline CDR1 and CDR2: SGHTS and YDEGEE. In DNA form, the CDR3 reads TGTGCCAGCAGCTTGGCCGGGAGCACTGAAGCTTTCTTT. This sequence encodes CASSLAGSTEAFF.

The chain has TRBV7-6 and TRBJ2-3; perhaps TRBD2 as D (6 bases). This CDR3 is 12 amino acids long. CDR1 is SGHVS and CDR2 is FNYEAQ in the germline V gene. V was trimmed by 1 base and J by 14 bases, leaving 13 bases between them. CDR3 sequence: CASSLGGVFTYF. CDR3 nucleotides: TGTGCCAGCAGCTTAGGCGGGGTTTTTACGTATTTT. The variable domain in full, with the rest retrieved from reference TRBV7-6 and TRBJ2-3, is GAGVSQSPRYKVTKRGQDVALRCDPISGHVSLYWYRQALGQGPEFLTYFNYEAQQDKSGLPNDRFSAERPEGSISTLTIQRTEQRDSAMYRCASSLGGVFTYFGPGTRLTVL.

By frequency in the sample, this clone is medium-sized. The genes are TRBV19 and TRBJ1-1; D remains ambiguous. Per the germline V gene, CDR1 is LNHDA and CDR2 is SQIVND (reference sequence). This CDR3 region has 12 residues. V gave up 1 base and J gave up 5 bases, with 5 bases separating them. Here the CDR3 DNA reads TGTGCCAGTAGTATAGGAAGGACTGAAGCTTTCTTT. This translates into CASSIGRTEAFF.

CDR3 bases: TGTGCCAGCAGTGAAGACGTATATACTGAAGCTTTCTTT. This sequence encodes CASSEDVYTEAFF. The V gene is TRBV7-6, the J gene TRBJ1-1; D is undetermined. V was shortened by 6 bases and J by 5 bases, with 13 bases between the two germline ends. The length of the CDR3 is 13 residues. Germline V gene sequence: CDR1 SGHVS, CDR2 FNYEAQ.

In the case of this clone: A much bigger clone sits one base away, suggesting this may be a read error. The V call is TRBV29-1, the J call TRBJ2-7; perhaps TRBD1 as D (6 bases). Germline CDR1 SQVTM, CDR2 ANQGSEA. The CDR3 has 13 residues. In DNA form, the CDR3 reads TGCAGCGTTGAAGACGGACAGTCCTACGAGCGGTACTTC. It encodes CSVEDGQSYERYF.

This rearrangement joins TRBV6-6 to TRBJ2-7, with 9 bases that match TRBD1. Looked up from germline, CDR1 is MNHNY and CDR2 is SVGAGI (reference sequence). The J segment lost 3 bases and the V segment lost 6 bases, leaving 9 bases of the junction unmatched. The CDR3 runs 15 residues. As DNA, the CDR3 is TGTGCCAGCAGCCCCGACTGGGACAGGGTCTACGAGCAGTACTTC. Translation: CASSPDWDRVYEQYF.

This clone occurred a few times. A much larger clone differs by one base, so this may be a read error. The chain has TRBV6-5 and TRBJ2-5, with 8 positions matching TRBD2. Near its end, the DNA agrees better with TRBJ2-7, so the J call may be wrong. Germline CDR1 reads MNHEY; CDR2 reads SVGAGI. CDR3 length: 14 amino acids. The CDR3 spells CATGSGGGMSEQYF. The CDR3 DNA reads TGTGCCACCGGATCGGGGGGGGGTATGAGCGAGCAGTACTTC.

By frequency in the sample, this clone is medium-sized. The chain couples TRBV5-1 to TRBJ2-1, with D uncertain. The CDR3 consists of 15 residues. V was clipped by 0 bases and J by 3 bases, with 10 bases between them. CDR1 and CDR2 from the germline V gene are SGHRS and YFSETQ. The CDR3 DNA reads as TGCGCCAGCAGCTTGGGGCGGTCGATCTACAATGAGCAGTTCTTC. Translation gives CASSLGRSIYNEQFF. Based on the CDR3 plus reference TRBV5-1 and TRBJ2-1, the full variable domain is KAGVTQTPRYLIKTRGQQVTLSCSPISGHRSVSWYQQTPGQGLQFLFEYFSETQRNKGNFPGRFSGRQFSNSRSEMNVSTLELGDSALYLCASSLGRSIYNEQFFGPGTRLTVL.

The chain is built from TRBV6-5 and TRBJ2-7; 12 bases are shared with TRBD1. The trim removed 4 bases at V and 3 bases at J, leaving 4 bases unmatched. The CDR3 consists of 15 residues. Germline CDR1 is MNHEY and CDR2 is SVGAGI. The CDR3 region is CASSWGQGASYEQYF. For the CDR3, the DNA is TGTGCCAGCAGTTGGGGACAGGGGGCAAGCTACGAGCAGTACTTC.

In nucleotides, the CDR3 is TGTGCCAGTAGTGAAGCTAATGAGCAGTTCTTC. Protein sequence: CASSEANEQFF. The V call is TRBV19, the J call TRBJ2-1; no reliable D call. V shed 5 bases and J shed 7 bases, with 6 bases lying between them. The CDR3 consists of 11 residues. The V gene's germline CDR1 is LNHDA and CDR2 SQIVND (reference sequence).

The chain combines TRBV7-6 with TRBJ2-7; TRBD2 is a possible D gene (5 bases). Germline V CDR1 and CDR2: SGHVS, FNYEAQ. The CDR3 has 12 residues. The V and J ends lost 2 bases and 5 bases respectively, with 7 bases between them. The CDR3 DNA reads TGTGCCAGCAGCTTATGGGGAGACGAGCAGTACTTC. Translation: CASSLWGDEQYF.

This clone came up a few times. The V and J genes are TRBV10-3 and TRBJ2-1; D is uncertain. V dropped 0 bases and J dropped 0 bases, with 6 bases sitting between them. Germline V gene lookup returns CDR1 ENHRY and CDR2 SYGVKD. The CDR3 is made up of 15 amino acids. The CDR3 loop is CAISESLDSYNEQFF. CDR3 coding DNA: TGTGCCATCAGTGAGTCGCTTGACTCCTACAATGAGCAGTTCTTC.

The V and J genes are TRBV19 and TRBJ2-5, with 8 bases aligning to TRBD1. This CDR3 has 14 amino acids. Germline V lookup: CDR1 LNHDA, CDR2 SQIVND (reference sequence). Unmatched junction bases numbered 4, after V lost 4 bases and J lost 3 bases. CDR3 region: CASSRYRGEETQYF. In DNA, the CDR3 is TGTGCCAGTAGTAGATACAGGGGGGAAGAGACCCAGTACTTC.

This clone was counted only a few times. This likely came from a read error, as a far larger clone is one base away. V is TRBV10-3 and J is TRBJ2-7; D unclear. The CDR3 sequence is 13 residues long. The V end lost 6 bases, the J end lost 1 base, and 10 bases lay between the germline ends. Germline CDR1 reads ENHRY; CDR2 reads SYGVKD. The CDR3 sequence is CAISRDGSYEQYF. CDR3 nucleotide sequence: TGTGCCATCAGCCGCGACGGTTCCTACGAGCAGTACTTC.

The chain carries TRBV15 and TRBJ2-1, with 11 bases fitting TRBD1. CDR1 and CDR2 from the germline V gene are LNHNV and YYDKDF (reference sequence). J gave up 9 bases and V 5 bases, and 6 bases lay outside the gene matches. CDR3 length equals 14 residues. CDR3 nucleotide sequence: TGTGCCACCAGCGAAAGGACAGGGGGCGGTGAGCAGTTCTTC. Its protein is CATSERTGGGEQFF.

Details on this clone: A far larger clone is a single base away, which makes a read error likely. The gene calls are TRBV6-5 and TRBJ1-1; tentative D call: TRBD1 (5 bases). The germline CDR1 and CDR2 sequences are MNHEY and SVGAGI. The CDR3 has 14 amino acids. Deletions cut 2 bases from V and 5 bases from J, with 12 bases between. CDR3 in amino acids: CASSYAGWGTEAFF. The CDR3, as DNA: TGTGCCAGCAGTTACGCAGGGTGGGGAACTGAAGCTTTCTTT.

This chain links TRBV12-5 with TRBJ2-7, with D unclear. This CDR3 has 13 residues. Per the germline V gene, CDR1 is LGHNT and CDR2 is FRNRAP. Trimming took off 5 bases at V and 0 bases at J, with 8 bases between the two ends. CDR3 nucleotides: TGTGCTAGTGGTATTGGGGACTCCTACGAGCAGTACTTC. Translation: CASGIGDSYEQYF.

Relative to its sample, this clone is medium-sized. The chain has TRBV19 and TRBJ1-5; D might be TRBD1 (5 bases). The CDR3 runs to 12 residues. Trimming shortened V by 8 bases and J by 6 bases, and 11 bases separated the two germline ends. The germline V gene has CDR1 LNHDA and CDR2 SQIVND (reference sequence). The chain's CDR3 is CASGWGVQPQHF. DNA for the CDR3: TGTGCCAGTGGTTGGGGGGTTCAGCCCCAGCATTTT.

About this clone: A far larger clone is only one base removed, so a read error is likely. This chain joins TRBV4-2 and TRBJ2-1; D unresolved. The CDR3 sequence is 12 residues long. V lost 0 bases, J lost 3 bases, and 0 bases lay in between. Per the germline V gene, CDR1 is LGHNA and CDR2 is YNFKEQ. This CDR3 is CASSQDYNEQFF. The CDR3 bases are TGTGCCAGCAGCCAAGACTACAATGAGCAGTTCTTC.

This clone was recorded a few times. The rearrangement joins TRBV7-9 to TRBJ2-5; the D is unclear. Germline-derived CDR1 and CDR2 are SEHNR and FQNEAQ (reference sequence). The V gene lost 1 base and the J gene lost 2 bases, with 8 bases spanning the gap. This CDR3 is built from 14 residues. In DNA, the CDR3 is TGTGCCAGCAGCTTAGGGGGATCACAAGAGACCCAGTACTTC. As protein: CASSLGGSQETQYF.